This T cell receptor (beta chain) stems from a study of PD-L1 blockade in urothelial cancer. Study context: Blood analysis was done at 3 weeks (second dose) and 6 weeks after treatment began. Across blood samples, T cells had a median count of 141,255. Study-wide points: Durable-benefit patients showed greater tumor-associated blood clone expansion at 3 weeks.

The CDR3 contains 12 residues. Germline V gene data show CDR1 as LNHDA and CDR2 as SQIVND (reference sequence). The V and J ends lost 7 bases and 7 bases respectively, with 11 bases between them. Concerning this clone itself: Its antigen is currently unknown.

Assay used: immunoSEQ multiplex PCR; TCRdb lists only in-frame clones, some missing. This table holds about 38,000 clones, around 85% found once. Documented time point: pretreatment peripheral blood. Metastatic or locally advanced urothelial carcinoma was present in the patients. Sequenced here: PBMCs, sampled around atezolizumab (anti-PD-L1) treatment. This sequence originates from a man older than 75 with urothelial cancer. This rearrangement joins TRBV19 to TRBJ1-5; maybe TRBD1 (5 bases). This CDR3 is CASTGVGQPQHF. The CDR3 bases are TGTGCCAGTACGGGGGTAGGCCAGCCCCAGCATTTT.